One sample yielded the 2 T cell receptor beta chains listed below, sequenced in a study of technical replicates of blood from a handful of donors. Profiling relied on immunoSEQ multiplex PCR, and the TCRdb table lists in-frame clones only, not all of them. There are more than 15,000 clones in the sample; 70% to 85% occur only once, and 9.5% to 13% lies in the top ten. The specimen sequenced was PBMCs. These receptors were collected from a human donor in good health. Some clones in this sample may be carry-over from other donors' samples.

The J gene is TRBJ2-3, the V gene TRBV10-3, with 7 nucleotides matching TRBD2. The CDR3 runs 14 residues. V dropped 3 bases and J dropped 5; count of bases not matched to a gene: 5. Germline CDR1 reads ENHRY; CDR2 reads SYGVKD. The CDR3 loop is CAISDIAGEDTQYF. The CDR3 coding sequence is TGTGCCATCAGTGATATCGCGGGGGAAGATACGCAGTATTTT.

This chain joins TRBV6-6 and TRBJ2-7, with D tentatively TRBD1 (6 bases). The CDR3 covers 13 residues. Germline lookup yields CDR1 MNHNY and CDR2 SVGAGI (reference sequence). Trimming pared 2 bases from V and 8 bases from J, leaving 13 bases between. CDR3 bases: TGTGCCAGCAGTTACGACGAAGGGGGTCAGCAGTACTTC. The encoded protein is CASSYDEGGQQYF.